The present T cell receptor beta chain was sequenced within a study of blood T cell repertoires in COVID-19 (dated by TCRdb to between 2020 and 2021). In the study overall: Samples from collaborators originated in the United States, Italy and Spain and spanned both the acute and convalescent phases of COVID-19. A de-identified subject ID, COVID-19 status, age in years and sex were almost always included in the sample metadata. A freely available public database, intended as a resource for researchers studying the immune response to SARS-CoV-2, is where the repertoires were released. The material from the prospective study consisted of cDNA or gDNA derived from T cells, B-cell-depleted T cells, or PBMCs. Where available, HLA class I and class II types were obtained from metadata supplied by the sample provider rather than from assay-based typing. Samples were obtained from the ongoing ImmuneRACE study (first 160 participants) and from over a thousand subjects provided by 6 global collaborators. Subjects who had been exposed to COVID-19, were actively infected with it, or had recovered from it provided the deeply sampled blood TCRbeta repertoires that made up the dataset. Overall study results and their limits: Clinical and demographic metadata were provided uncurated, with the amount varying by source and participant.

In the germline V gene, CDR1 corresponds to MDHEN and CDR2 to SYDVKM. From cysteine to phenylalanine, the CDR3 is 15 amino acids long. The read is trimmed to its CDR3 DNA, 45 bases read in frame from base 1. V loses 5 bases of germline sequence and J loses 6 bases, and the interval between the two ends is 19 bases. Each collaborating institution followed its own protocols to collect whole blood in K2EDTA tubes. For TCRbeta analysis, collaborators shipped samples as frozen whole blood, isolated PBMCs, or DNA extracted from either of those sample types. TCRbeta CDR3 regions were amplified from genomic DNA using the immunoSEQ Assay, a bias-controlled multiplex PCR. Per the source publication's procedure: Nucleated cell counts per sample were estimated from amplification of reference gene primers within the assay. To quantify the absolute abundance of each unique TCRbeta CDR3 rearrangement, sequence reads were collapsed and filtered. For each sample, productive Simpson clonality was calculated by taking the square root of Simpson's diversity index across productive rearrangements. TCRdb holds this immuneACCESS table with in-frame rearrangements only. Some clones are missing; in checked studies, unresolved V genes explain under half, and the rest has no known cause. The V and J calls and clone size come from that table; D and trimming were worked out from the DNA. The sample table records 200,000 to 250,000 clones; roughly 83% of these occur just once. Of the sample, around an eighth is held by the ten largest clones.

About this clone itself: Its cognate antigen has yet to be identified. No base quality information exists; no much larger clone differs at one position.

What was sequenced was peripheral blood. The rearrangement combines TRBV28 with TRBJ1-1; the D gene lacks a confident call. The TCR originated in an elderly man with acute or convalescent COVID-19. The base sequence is TGTGCCAGCAGTCTCTACCGGGCCCCTAGCTCTGAAGCTTTCTTT. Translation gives CASSLYRAPSSEAFF.